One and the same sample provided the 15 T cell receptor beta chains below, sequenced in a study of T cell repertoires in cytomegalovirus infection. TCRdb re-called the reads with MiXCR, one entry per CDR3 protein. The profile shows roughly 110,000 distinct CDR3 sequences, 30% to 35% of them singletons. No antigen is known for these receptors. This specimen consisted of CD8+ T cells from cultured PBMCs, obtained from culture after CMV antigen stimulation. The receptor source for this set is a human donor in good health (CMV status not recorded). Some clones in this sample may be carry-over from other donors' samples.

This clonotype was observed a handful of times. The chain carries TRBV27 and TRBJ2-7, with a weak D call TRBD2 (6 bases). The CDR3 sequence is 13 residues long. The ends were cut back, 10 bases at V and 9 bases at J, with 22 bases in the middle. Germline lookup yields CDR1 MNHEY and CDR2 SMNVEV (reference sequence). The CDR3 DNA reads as TGTGCCAACTGTTTTCGGATGGGGGGTCTGCAGTACTTC. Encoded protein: CANCFRMGGLQYF.

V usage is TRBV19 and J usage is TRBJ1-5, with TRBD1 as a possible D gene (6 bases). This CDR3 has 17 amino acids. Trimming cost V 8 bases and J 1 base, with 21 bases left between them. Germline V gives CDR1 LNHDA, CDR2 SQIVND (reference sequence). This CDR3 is CASSPGGGAESNQPQHF. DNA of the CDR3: TGTGCCAGTTCCCCGGGGGGGGGCGCGGAGAGCAATCAGCCCCAGCATTTT.

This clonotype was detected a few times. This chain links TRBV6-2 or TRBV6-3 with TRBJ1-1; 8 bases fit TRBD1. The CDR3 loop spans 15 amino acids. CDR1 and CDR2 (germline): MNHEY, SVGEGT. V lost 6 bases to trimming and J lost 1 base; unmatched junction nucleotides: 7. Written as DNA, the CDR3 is TGTGCCAGCAGCCCCGTCGGGACAGGGAACACTGAAGCTTTCTTT. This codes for CASSPVGTGNTEAFF.

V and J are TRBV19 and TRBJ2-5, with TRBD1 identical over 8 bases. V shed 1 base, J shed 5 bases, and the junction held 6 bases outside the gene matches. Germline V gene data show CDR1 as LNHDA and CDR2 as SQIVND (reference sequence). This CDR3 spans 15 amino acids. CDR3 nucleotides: TGTGCCAGTAGTATAGGGACAGGGAACCGGGAGACCCAGTACTTC. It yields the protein CASSIGTGNRETQYF.

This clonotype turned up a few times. The DNA of the CDR3 is TGCGCCAGCAGCGACGGACTAGCGGGGGCCGGAGAGACCCAGTACTTC. Translated, it gives CASSDGLAGAGETQYF. The rearrangement links TRBV5-1 to TRBJ2-5, with 13 bases that match TRBD2. Germline V CDR1 and CDR2: SGHRS, YFSETQ. This CDR3 is built from 16 residues. With V trimmed by 4 bases and J by 4 bases, 7 bases remained unmatched.

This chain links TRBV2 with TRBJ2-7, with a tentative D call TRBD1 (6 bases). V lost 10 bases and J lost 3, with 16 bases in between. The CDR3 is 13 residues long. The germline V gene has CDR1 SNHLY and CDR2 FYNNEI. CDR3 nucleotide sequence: TGTGCCACCGGGTTCGGGGACAACTACGAGCAGTACTTC. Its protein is CATGFGDNYEQYF.

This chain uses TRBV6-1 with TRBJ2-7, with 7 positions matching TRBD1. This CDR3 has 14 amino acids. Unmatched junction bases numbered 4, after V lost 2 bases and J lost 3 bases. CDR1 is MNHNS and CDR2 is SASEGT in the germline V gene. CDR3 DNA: TGTGCCAGCAGTGAACCGGGACAGAACTACGAGCAGTACTTC. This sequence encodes CASSEPGQNYEQYF.

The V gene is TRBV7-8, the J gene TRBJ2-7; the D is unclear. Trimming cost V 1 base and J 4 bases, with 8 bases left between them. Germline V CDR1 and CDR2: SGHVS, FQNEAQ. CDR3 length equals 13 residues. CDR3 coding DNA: TGTGCCAGCAGCTTAGGCCCGCGTTACGAGCAGTACTTC. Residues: CASSLGPRYEQYF.

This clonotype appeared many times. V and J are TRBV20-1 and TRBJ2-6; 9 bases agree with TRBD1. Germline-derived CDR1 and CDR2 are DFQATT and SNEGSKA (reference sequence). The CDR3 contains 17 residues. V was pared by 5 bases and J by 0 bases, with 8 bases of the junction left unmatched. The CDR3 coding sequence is TGCAGTGCTGGCCGGGACAGGGCAAACTCTGGGGCCAACGTCCTGACTTTC. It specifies CSAGRDRANSGANVLTF.

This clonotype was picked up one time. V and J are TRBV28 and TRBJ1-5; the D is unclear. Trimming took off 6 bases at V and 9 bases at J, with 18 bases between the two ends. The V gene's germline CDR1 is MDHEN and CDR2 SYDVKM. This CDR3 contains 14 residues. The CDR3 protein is CASSPENAVRPQHF. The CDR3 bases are TGTGCCAGCAGCCCCGAGAATGCCGTTAGGCCCCAGCATTTT.

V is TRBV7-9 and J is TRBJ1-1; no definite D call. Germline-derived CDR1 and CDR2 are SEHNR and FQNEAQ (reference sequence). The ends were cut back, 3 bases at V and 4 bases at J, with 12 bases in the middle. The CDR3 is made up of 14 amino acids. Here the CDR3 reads CASSLGGETTEAFF. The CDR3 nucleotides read TGTGCCAGCAGCTTGGGAGGAGAGACCACTGAAGCTTTCTTT.

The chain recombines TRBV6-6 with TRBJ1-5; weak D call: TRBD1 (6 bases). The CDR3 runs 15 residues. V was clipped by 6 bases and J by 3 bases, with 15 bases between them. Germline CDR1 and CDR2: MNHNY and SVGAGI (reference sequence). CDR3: CASRVRGGLNQPQHF. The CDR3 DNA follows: TGTGCCAGCAGGGTGCGAGGGGGACTCAATCAGCCCCAGCATTTT.

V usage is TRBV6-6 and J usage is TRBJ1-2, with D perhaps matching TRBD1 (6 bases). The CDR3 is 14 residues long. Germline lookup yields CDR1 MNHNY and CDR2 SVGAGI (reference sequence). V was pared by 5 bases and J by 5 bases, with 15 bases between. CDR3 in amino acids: CASSGLWTAYGYTF. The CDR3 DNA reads TGTGCCAGCAGTGGGCTCTGGACAGCATATGGCTACACCTTC.

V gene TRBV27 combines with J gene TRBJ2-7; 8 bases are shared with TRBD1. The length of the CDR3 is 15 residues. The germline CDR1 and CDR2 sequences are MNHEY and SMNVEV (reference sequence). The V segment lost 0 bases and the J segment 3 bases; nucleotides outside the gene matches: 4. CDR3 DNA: TGTGCCAGCAGTTTATCGCAGGGGGCGGTCTACGAGCAGTACTTC. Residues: CASSLSQGAVYEQYF.

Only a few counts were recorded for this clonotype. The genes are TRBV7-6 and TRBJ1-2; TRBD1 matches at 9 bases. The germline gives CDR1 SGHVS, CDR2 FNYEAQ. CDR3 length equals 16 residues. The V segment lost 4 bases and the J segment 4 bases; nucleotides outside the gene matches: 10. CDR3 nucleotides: TGTGCCAGCAGCTCACCGCTCTCGGACAGGGGCTATGGCTACACCTTC. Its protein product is CASSSPLSDRGYGYTF.